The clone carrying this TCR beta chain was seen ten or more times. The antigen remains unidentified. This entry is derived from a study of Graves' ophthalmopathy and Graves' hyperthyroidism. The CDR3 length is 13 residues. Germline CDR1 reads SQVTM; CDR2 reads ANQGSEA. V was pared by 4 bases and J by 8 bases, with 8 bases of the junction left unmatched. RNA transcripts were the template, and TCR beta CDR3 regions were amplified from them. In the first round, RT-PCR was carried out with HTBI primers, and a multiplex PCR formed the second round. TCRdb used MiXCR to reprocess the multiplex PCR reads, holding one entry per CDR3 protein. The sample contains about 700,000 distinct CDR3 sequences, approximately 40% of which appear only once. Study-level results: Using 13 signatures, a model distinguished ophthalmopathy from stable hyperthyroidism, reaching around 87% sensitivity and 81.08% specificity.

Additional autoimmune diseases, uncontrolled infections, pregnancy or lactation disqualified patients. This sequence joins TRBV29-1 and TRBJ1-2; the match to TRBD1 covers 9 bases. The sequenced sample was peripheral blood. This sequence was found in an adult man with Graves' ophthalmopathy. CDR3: CSVAWTGARGYTF. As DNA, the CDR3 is TGCAGCGTTGCCTGGACAGGGGCCCGGGGCTACACCTTC.